This T cell receptor beta chain was sequenced in a study of blood T cell repertoires in COVID-19. The CDR3 totals 16 residues. The V gene end was trimmed by 4 bases and the J gene end by 3 bases; junction bases not matched to a gene: 12. Germline V gene sequence: CDR1 SGHDT, CDR2 YYEEEE. Participants were aged about 18 to 89 years, lived in under 30 US areas, and enrolled virtually. In assigning cohorts, the study relied on participant-reported clinical history. Exposed study participants had met a COVID-19 case within 2 weeks before entry. Source study methods: For nucleated cells, counts were estimated from reference gene primer amplification. Repertoires were generated with immunoSEQ multiplex PCR, while TCRdb's copy carries only in-frame clones and drops some. V, J and clone size are taken as reported in that table, and D and trimming were inferred from the DNA itself. The repertoire holds 270,000 or so clones, 80% to 95% seen once, with approximately 3% in the top ten.

Sequenced input: PBMCs or T cells enriched from blood (not recorded which). The genes are TRBV5-6 and TRBJ1-1; TRBD1 matches at 7 bases. The origin of this receptor is a middle-aged man who had been exposed to COVID-19. The CDR3 coding sequence is TGTGCCAGCAGCCTCGTCCGACAGGGCTCCTACACTGAAGCTTTCTTT. Its protein product is CASSLVRQGSYTEAFF.